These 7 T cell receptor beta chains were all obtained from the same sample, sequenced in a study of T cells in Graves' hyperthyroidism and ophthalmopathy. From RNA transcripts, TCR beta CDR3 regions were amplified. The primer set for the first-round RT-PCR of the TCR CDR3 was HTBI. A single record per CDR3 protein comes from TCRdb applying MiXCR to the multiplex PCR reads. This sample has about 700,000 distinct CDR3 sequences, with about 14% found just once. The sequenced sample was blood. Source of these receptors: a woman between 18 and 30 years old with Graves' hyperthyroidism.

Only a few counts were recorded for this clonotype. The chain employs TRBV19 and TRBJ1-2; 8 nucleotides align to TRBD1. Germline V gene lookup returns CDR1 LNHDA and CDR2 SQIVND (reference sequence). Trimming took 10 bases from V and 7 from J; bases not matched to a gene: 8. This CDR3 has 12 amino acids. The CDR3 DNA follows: TGTGCCAATTCCGGGACAGGAGCTGGCTACACCTTC. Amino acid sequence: CANSGTGAGYTF.

DNA for the CDR3: TGTGCCAGCAGCTTCGGCGCTAAGGGGCCTGGGGCCAACGTCCTGACTTTC. Translation: CASSFGAKGPGANVLTF. The V call is TRBV7-9, the J call TRBJ2-6, with a possible D match to TRBD1 (5 bases). The CDR3 spans 17 residues. V was cut by 3 bases and J by 2 bases, with 14 bases left in between. Germline CDR1 is SEHNR and CDR2 is FQNEAQ (reference sequence).

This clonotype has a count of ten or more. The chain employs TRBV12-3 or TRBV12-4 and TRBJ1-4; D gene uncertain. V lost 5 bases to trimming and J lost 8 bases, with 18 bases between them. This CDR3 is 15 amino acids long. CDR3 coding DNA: TGTGCCAGCAGTACCTTCGAGTGGACGGAAGAAAAACTGTTTTTT. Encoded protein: CASSTFEWTEEKLFF.

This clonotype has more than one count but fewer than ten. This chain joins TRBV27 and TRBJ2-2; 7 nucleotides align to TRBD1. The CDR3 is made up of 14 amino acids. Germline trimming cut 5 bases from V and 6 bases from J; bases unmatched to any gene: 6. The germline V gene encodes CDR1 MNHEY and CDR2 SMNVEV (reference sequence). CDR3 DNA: TGTGCCAGCAGTCGACAGGGTATCCCCGGGGAGCTGTTTTTT. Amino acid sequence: CASSRQGIPGELFF.

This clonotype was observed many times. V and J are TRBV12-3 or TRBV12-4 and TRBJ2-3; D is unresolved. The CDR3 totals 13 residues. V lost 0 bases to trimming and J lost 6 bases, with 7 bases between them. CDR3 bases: TGTGCCAGCAGTTTAGCTTTGTGGGATACGCAGTATTTT. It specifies CASSLALWDTQYF.

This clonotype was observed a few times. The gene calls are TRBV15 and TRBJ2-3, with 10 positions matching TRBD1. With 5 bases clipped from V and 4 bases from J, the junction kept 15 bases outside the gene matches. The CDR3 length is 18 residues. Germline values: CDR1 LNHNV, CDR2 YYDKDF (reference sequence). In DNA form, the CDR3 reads TGTGCCACCAGCCCTGACAGGGGGCGGCCGGGCCTCCCAGATACGCAGTATTTT. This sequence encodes CATSPDRGRPGLPDTQYF.

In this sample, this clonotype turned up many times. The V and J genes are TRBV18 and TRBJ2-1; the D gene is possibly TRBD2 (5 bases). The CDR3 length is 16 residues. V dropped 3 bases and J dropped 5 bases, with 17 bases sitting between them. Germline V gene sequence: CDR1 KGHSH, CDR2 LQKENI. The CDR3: CASSPLELGSNNEQFF. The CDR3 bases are TGTGCCAGCTCACCCTTGGAACTAGGCTCAAACAATGAGCAGTTCTTC.